This TCR beta chain was sequenced in a study of sequential checkpoint blockade in melanoma. For the study at large: First-line arms were nivolumab then ipilimumab, or the reverse, randomized 1:1. Both treatment sequences were followed by maintenance nivolumab.

As to treatment: randomized to nivolumab then ipilimumab (arm A) or the reverse (arm B). None of the patients previously received DNA-damaging chemotherapy. Live CD3+CD8+ CD19− CD56− cells were sorted from PBMCs. Sequencing was performed with immunoSEQ multiplex PCR; in TCRdb, only in-frame clones are kept and a portion is missing. The sample lists about 27,000 clones, over 60% occurring once. V lost 4 bases, J lost 7 bases, and 11 bases lay in between. The CDR3 is 13 residues long. CDR1 and CDR2 (germline): LGHNT, FRNRAP. This specimen consisted of CD8+ T cells sorted from blood (inferred from file names), obtained from a patient given nivolumab and ipilimumab in sequence. The receptor's source is a human donor with melanoma. This chain connects TRBV12-5 to TRBJ2-1, with D hard to call. The CDR3 loop is CASGSTPSNEQFF. DNA for the CDR3: TGTGCTAGTGGTTCCACTCCCTCTAATGAGCAGTTCTTC.